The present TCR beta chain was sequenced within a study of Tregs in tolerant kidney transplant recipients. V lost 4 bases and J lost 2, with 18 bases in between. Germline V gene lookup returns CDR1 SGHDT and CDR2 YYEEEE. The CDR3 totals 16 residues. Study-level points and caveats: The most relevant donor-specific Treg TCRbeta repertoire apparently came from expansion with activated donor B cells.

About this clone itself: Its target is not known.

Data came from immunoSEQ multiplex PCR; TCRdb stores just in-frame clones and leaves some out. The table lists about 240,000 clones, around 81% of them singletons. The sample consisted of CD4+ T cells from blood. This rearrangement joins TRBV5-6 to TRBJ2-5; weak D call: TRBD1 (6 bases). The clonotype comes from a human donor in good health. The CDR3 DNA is TGTGCCAGCAGCATAGAACAGGGTCGGATACAAGAGACCCAGTACTTC. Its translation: CASSIEQGRIQETQYF.